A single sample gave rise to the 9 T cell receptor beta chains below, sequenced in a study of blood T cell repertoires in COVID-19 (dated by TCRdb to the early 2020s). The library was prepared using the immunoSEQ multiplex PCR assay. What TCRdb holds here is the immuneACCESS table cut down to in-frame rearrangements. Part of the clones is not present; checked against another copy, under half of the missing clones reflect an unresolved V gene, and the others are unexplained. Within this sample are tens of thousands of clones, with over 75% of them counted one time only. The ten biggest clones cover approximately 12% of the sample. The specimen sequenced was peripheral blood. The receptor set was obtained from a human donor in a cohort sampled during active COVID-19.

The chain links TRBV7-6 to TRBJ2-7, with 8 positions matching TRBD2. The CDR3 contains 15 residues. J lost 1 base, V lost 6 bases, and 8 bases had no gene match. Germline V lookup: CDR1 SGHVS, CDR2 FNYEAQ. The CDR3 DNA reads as TGTGCCAGCAGTCCCCGGGGGGGCGGTTCCTACGAGCAGTACTTC. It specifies CASSPRGGGSYEQYF.

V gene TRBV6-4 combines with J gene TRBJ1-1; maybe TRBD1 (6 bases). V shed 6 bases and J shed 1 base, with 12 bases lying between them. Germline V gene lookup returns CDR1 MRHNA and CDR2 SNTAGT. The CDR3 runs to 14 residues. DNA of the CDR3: TGTGCCAGCAGAAAGGGGACAACGAACACTGAAGCTTTCTTT. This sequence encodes CASRKGTTNTEAFF.

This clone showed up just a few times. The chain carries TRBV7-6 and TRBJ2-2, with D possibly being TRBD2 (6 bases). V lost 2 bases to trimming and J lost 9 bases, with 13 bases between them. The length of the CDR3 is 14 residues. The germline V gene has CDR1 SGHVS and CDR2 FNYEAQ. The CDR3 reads CASSLRETRRELFF. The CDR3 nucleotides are TGTGCCAGCAGCTTACGGGAGACCAGGCGGGAGCTGTTTTTT.

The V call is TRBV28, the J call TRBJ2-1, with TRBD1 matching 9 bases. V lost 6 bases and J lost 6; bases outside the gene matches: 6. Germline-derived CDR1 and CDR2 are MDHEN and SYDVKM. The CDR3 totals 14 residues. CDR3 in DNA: TGTGCCAGCAGATCGGACAGGGGAAGCAATGAGCAGTTCTTC. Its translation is CASRSDRGSNEQFF.

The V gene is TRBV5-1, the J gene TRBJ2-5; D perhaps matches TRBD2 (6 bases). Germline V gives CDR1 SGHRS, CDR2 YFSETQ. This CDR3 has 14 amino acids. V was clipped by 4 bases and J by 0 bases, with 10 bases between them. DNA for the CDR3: TGCGCCAGCAGCAAGGCGGGGTACCAAGAGACCCAGTACTTC. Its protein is CASSKAGYQETQYF. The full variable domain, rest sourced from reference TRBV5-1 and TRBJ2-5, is KAGVTQTPRYLIKTRGQQVTLSCSPISGHRSVSWYQQTPGQGLQFLFEYFSETQRNKGNFPGRFSGRQFSNSRSEMNVSTLELGDSALYLCASSKAGYQETQYFGPGTRLLVL.

This CDR3 is CASSIGARGLSTDTQYF. The CDR3 DNA follows: TGTGCCAGTAGTATAGGGGCCAGGGGCCTTAGCACAGATACGCAGTATTTT. V usage is TRBV19 and J usage is TRBJ2-3, with a tentative D call TRBD1 (6 bases). Germline assignment: CDR1 LNHDA and CDR2 SQIVND (reference sequence). Trimming took 1 base from V and 0 from J, leaving 14 bases between them. The CDR3 sequence is 17 residues long.

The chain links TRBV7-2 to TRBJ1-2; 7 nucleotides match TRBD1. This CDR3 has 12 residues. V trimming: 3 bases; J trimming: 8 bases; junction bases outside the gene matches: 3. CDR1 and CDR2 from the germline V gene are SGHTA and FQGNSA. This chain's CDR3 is CASSFYRGGYTF. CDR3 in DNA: TGTGCCAGCAGCTTCTACAGGGGAGGCTACACCTTC.

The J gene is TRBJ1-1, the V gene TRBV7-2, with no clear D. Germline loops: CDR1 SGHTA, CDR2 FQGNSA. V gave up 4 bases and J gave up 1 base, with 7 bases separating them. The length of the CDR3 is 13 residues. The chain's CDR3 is CASSSQENTEAFF. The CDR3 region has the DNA TGTGCCAGCAGCTCCCAGGAGAACACTGAAGCTTTCTTT.

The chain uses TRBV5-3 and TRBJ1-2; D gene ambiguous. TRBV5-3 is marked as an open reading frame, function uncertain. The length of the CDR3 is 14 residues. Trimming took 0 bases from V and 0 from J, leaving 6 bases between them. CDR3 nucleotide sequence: TGTGCCAGAAGCTTGGACGGGACTAACTATGGCTACACCTTC. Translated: CARSLDGTNYGYTF.